Detailed here is one T cell receptor beta chain. Its antigen is not known. CDR3 length: 13 amino acids. Germline V gene sequence: CDR1 MNHEY, CDR2 SVGAGI. The V end was cut by 5 bases, the J end by 6 bases, with 13 bases between. This sample was included in a study of ipilimumab plus nivolumab after autologous stem cell transplantation. Study context: A median of roughly eight nivolumab and five or six ipilimumab doses were given. The myeloma cohort included high-risk transplant-naive patients and patients relapsing within 3 years of a first autologous transplant.

Patients got ipilimumab 1 mg/kg beginning 14 to 28 days post-transplant. The protocol was immunoSEQ multiplex PCR, while the TCRdb copy is restricted to in-frame clones and leaves out a portion. Of around 45,000 clones listed, approximately 90% are singletons. Overall study results and limits: Per the authors, repertoire, Treg and microbiota data justify further study.

The sequences come from PBMCs, collected in a trial of ipilimumab plus nivolumab as post-transplant consolidation. The clonotype was recovered from a male donor with multiple myeloma. This chain connects TRBV6-5 to TRBJ1-2, with unresolved D. The CDR3: CASSPGPRNGYTF. In nucleotides, the CDR3 is TGTGCCAGCAGTCCCGGGCCCCGGAATGGCTACACCTTC.